Shown below are 8 T cell receptor beta chains from a single sample sequenced in a study of blood T cell repertoires in COVID-19. TCRdb keeps only in-frame clones here, not all; method: immunoSEQ multiplex PCR. The sample holds roughly 420,000 clones, 88% seen once. The sample was PBMCs or T cells enriched from blood (not recorded which). These receptors were obtained from a woman younger than 45 with acute COVID-19.

The chain carries TRBV2 and TRBJ2-1, with D maybe TRBD2 (7 bases). The CDR3 extends over 15 amino acids. Germline CDR1 SNHLY, CDR2 FYNNEI. Trimming pared 7 bases from V and 8 bases from J, leaving 21 bases between. The CDR3: CASTEGGAMSHEQFF. The DNA for the CDR3 is TGTGCCAGCACCGAAGGGGGGGCCATGTCTCATGAGCAGTTCTTC. The full variable domain, rest sourced from reference TRBV2 and TRBJ2-1, is EPEVTQTPSHQVTQMGQEVILRCVPISNHLYFYWYRQILGQKVEFLVSFYNNEISEKSEIFDDQFSVERPDGSNFTLKIRSTKLEDSAMYFCASTEGGAMSHEQFFGPGTRLTVL.

Points on this clone: This same CDR3 is encoded by further DNA sequences in the sample. The chain couples TRBV7-3 to TRBJ1-1, with D uncertain. CDR3 length: 14 residues. V was trimmed by 0 bases and J by 1 base, leaving 6 bases between them. Germline V gene lookup returns CDR1 SGHTA and CDR2 FQGTGA. The CDR3 loop is CASSLTSGNTEAFF. The CDR3 DNA reads TGTGCCAGCAGCTTAACGAGTGGGAACACTGAAGCTTTCTTT.

The gene calls are TRBV19 and TRBJ1-5, with D hard to call. V was pared by 5 bases and J by 9 bases, with 26 bases between. Germline V gene data show CDR1 as LNHDA and CDR2 as SQIVND (reference sequence). This CDR3 is 17 amino acids long. CDR3 nucleotides: TGTGCCAGTAGTCCTGAGTGGAGCACCAGCCCGGTAGGGCCCCAGCATTTT. Protein sequence: CASSPEWSTSPVGPQHF.

This chain uses TRBV3-1 (or the pseudogene TRBV3-2) with TRBJ2-2; 11 nucleotides align to TRBD1. The CDR3 is 18 residues long. J was trimmed by 5 bases and V by 4 bases; bases with no gene match: 12. The germline gives CDR1 LGHDT, CDR2 YNNKEL (reference sequence). CDR3 sequence: CASSRRTGGVKGTGELFF. The CDR3 DNA sequence: TGTGCCAGCAGCCGGAGGACAGGGGGCGTTAAAGGGACCGGGGAGCTGTTTTTT.

The V and J genes are TRBV2 and TRBJ2-5; no firm D call. V lost 7 bases and J lost 7, with 13 bases in between. The CDR3 contains 12 residues. Germline values: CDR1 SNHLY, CDR2 FYNNEI. Here the CDR3 reads CASTVWLGTQYF. Here the CDR3 DNA reads TGTGCCAGCACCGTCTGGCTAGGGACCCAGTACTTC. Full variable domain (outside the CDR3, taken from reference TRBV2 and TRBJ2-5): EPEVTQTPSHQVTQMGQEVILRCVPISNHLYFYWYRQILGQKVEFLVSFYNNEISEKSEIFDDQFSVERPDGSNFTLKIRSTKLEDSAMYFCASTVWLGTQYFGPGTRLLVL.

V gene TRBV19 combines with J gene TRBJ2-2; 13 bases are shared with TRBD2. There are 18 residues in the CDR3. Germline CDR1 is LNHDA and CDR2 is SQIVND (reference sequence). The ends lost 1 base at V and 0 bases at J; junction bases unmatched: 2. CDR3 loop: CASSIGLAGGSNTGELFF. The CDR3 DNA sequence: TGTGCCAGTAGTATAGGACTAGCGGGGGGTTCGAACACCGGGGAGCTGTTTTTT.

The chain has TRBV7-3 and TRBJ1-6, with 9 bases that match TRBD1. V lost 2 bases, J lost 7 bases, and 12 bases stayed unmatched. Per the germline V gene, CDR1 is SGHTA and CDR2 is FQGTGA. The CDR3 runs 18 residues. CDR3 nucleotides: TGTGCCAGCAGCTTACCACATATAGGACAGGGGTACAATTCACCCCTCCACTTT. This translates into CASSLPHIGQGYNSPLHF.

This clone was seen just once. The chain carries TRBV29-1 and TRBJ1-2; 8 bases line up with TRBD1. The CDR3 spans 14 residues. V trimming: 2 bases; J trimming: 8 bases; junction bases outside the gene matches: 10. Germline V gene sequence: CDR1 SQVTM, CDR2 ANQGSEA. For the CDR3, the DNA is TGCAGCGTTGAATTATGGCAGGGGGCACGAGGCTACACCTTC. It translates to CSVELWQGARGYTF.